This T cell receptor beta chain originates from a study of blood T cell repertoires in COVID-19. Study details: The United States, Italy and Spain supplied acute and convalescent COVID-19 samples. T cells, B-cell-depleted T cells, or PBMCs supplied cDNA or gDNA.

In the authors' workflow: Estimation of nucleated cell counts relied on the amplification of reference gene primers. The data were produced by immunoSEQ multiplex PCR, yet TCRdb's version contains in-frame clones alone and is incomplete. V, J and clone size derive from that table, while D and trimming were established from the DNA sequence. The repertoire holds 70,000 to 80,000 clones, roughly 90% seen once, with almost 6.5% in the top ten. The J segment lost 4 bases and the V segment lost 5 bases, leaving 4 bases of the junction unmatched. CDR3 length: 12 residues. Germline CDR1 GTSNPN, CDR2 SVGIG (reference sequence).

This chain uses TRBV30 with TRBJ1-1; 7 bases map to TRBD1. The specimen was peripheral blood. This receptor was taken from a woman in her fifties or sixties with acute or convalescent COVID-19. The CDR3 DNA is TGTGCCTGGGGAAGACAGGGCACTGAAGCTTTCTTT. Encoded protein: CAWGRQGTEAFF.